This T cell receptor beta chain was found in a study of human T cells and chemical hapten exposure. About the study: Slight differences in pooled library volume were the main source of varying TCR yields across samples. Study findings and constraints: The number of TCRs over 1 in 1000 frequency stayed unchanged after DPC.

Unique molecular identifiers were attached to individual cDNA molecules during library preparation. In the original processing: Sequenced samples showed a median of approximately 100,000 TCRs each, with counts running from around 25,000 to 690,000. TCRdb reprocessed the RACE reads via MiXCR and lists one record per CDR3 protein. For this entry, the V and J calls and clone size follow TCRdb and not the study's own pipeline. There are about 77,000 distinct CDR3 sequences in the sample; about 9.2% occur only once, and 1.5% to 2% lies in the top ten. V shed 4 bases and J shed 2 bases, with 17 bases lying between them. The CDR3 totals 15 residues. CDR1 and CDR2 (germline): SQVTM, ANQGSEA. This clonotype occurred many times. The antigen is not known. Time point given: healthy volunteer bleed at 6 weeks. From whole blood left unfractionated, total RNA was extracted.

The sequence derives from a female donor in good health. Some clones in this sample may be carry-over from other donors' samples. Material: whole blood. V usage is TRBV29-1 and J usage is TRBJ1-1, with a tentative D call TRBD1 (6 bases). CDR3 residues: CSVVRFGGANTEAFF. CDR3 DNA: TGCAGCGTTGTGAGATTTGGGGGGGCAAACACTGAAGCTTTCTTT.